The subject of this entry is one T cell receptor beta chain. Its antigen is not known. This entry comes from a study of shared clonotypes between healthy human individuals. When replicate PCRs were run on sorted subsets, they used 150 to 200 ng DNA, some 30,000 T cell genomes. Method: immunoSEQ multiplex PCR; TCRdb's copy keeps in-frame clones and lacks some. The sample lists around 2,000,000 clones; 85% to 95% were seen once. Study-wide results and caveats: Among donors, clonotype sharing was expected to be affected by sequencing depth. There were few donors, and this limited the genetic and exposure-history diversity represented.

Naive CD8 populations comprised CD45RO-negative cells positively selected for CCR7, excluding terminally differentiated effector memory CD45RA+ cells. Within Nashville, Tennessee resided all donors, each a Caucasian adult. This CDR3 has 15 amino acids. Trimming took off 0 bases at V and 3 bases at J, with 8 bases between the two ends. Per germline, CDR1 SGHDN and CDR2 FVKESK. The sequenced sample consisted of naive CD8+ T cells from PBMCs. The chain combines TRBV14 with TRBJ1-4; D is unresolved. The TCR sequence derives from a man in his late teens or twenties in good health. Some clones in this sample may be carry-over from other donors' samples. The CDR3 DNA is TGTGCCAGCAGCCAAGATGGAACGTCTAATGAAAAACTGTTTTTT. It specifies CASSQDGTSNEKLFF.